The 5 T cell receptor beta chains listed next were all sequenced from one sample in a study of cytomegalovirus exposure and HLA in healthy donors. Primers included in the PCR were 60 Vbeta and 13 Jbeta primers. Here immunoSEQ multiplex PCR was the method, and the copy in TCRdb shows in-frame clones only, minus some. The sample carries 200,000 to 250,000 clones, about three quarters recorded once. The sequencing input was PBMCs. Receptors were obtained from a man aged 18-30 years in good health and CMV-seronegative.

A few counts support this clone. V and J are TRBV19 and TRBJ1-1; D unclear. V dropped 2 bases and J dropped 4 bases, with 5 bases sitting between them. Germline CDR1 reads LNHDA; CDR2 reads SQIVND (reference sequence). This CDR3 region has 12 residues. The CDR3 DNA sequence: TGTGCCAGTAGTATAAGAGGCACTGAAGCTTTCTTT. Translated, it gives CASSIRGTEAFF.

The CDR3 here is CASSSRVLLRDTQYF. CDR3 DNA sequence: TGTGCCAGCTCATCTCGGGTCCTACTGCGAGATACGCAGTATTTT. J is TRBJ2-3 and V is TRBV18; no definite D call. The ends were cut back, 5 bases at V and 5 bases at J, with 17 bases in the middle. Germline lookup yields CDR1 KGHSH and CDR2 LQKENI. The CDR3 runs 15 residues.

This sequence joins TRBV7-3 and TRBJ2-3; 7 bases are a match to TRBD2. From germline, CDR1 is SGHTA and CDR2 FQGTGA. There are 16 residues in the CDR3. The V and J ends lost 2 bases and 4 bases, in that order; junction bases with no gene match: 9. The CDR3 spells CASSLQASGVADTQYF. The CDR3 coding sequence is TGTGCCAGCAGCTTACAGGCTAGCGGAGTGGCAGATACGCAGTATTTT.

The chain couples TRBV5-1 to TRBJ2-3, with TRBD2 identical over 7 bases. J lost 0 bases, V lost 0 bases, and 4 bases had no gene match. The CDR3 covers 16 residues. The germline V gene encodes CDR1 SGHRS and CDR2 YFSETQ. The CDR3 sequence is CASSLGAGWSTDTQYF. The CDR3, as DNA: TGCGCCAGCAGCTTGGGAGCGGGGTGGAGCACAGATACGCAGTATTTT.

This rearrangement joins TRBV7-9 to TRBJ2-2, with D perhaps TRBD2 (6 bases). CDR3 length: 14 amino acids. Germline lookup yields CDR1 SEHNR and CDR2 FQNEAQ (reference sequence). V lost 4 bases and J 4 bases, leaving 10 bases between the germline ends. Here the CDR3 DNA reads TGTGCCAGCAGCTGGGGACTCACCACCGGGGAGCTGTTTTTT. Encoded protein: CASSWGLTTGELFF.